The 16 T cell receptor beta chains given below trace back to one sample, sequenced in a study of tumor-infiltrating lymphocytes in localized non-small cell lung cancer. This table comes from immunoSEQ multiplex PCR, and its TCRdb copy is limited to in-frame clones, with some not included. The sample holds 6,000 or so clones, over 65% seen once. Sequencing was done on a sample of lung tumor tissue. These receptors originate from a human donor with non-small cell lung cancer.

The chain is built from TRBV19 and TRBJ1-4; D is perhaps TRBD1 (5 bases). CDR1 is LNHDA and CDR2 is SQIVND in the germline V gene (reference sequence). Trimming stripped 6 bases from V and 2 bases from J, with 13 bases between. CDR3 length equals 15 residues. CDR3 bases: TGTGCCAGTAGAAGGGACCGCCGCACTAATGAAAAACTGTTTTTT. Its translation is CASRRDRRTNEKLFF.

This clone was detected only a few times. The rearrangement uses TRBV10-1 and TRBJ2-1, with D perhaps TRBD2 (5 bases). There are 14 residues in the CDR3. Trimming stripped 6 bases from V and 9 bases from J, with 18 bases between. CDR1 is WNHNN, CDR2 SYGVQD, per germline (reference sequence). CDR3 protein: CASSLTPGMGEQFF. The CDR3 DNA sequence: TGCGCCAGCAGCCTCACTCCGGGAATGGGTGAGCAGTTCTTC.

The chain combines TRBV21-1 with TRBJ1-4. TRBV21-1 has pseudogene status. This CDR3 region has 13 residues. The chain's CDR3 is CASQGGSNEKLFF. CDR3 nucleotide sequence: TGTGCCAGCCAAGGAGGGAGTAATGAAAAACTGTTTTTT.

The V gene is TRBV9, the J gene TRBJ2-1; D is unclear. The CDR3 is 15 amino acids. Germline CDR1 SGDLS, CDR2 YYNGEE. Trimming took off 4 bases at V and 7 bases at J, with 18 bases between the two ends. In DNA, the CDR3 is TGTGCCAGCAGCTCCTTAGAAGTCGGTAGGAATGAGCAGTTCTTC. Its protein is CASSSLEVGRNEQFF.

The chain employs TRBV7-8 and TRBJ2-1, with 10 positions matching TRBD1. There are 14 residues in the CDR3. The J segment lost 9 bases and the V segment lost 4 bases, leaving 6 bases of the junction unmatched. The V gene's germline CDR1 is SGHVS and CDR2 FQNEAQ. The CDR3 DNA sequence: TGTGCCAGCAGCTACGTCCGGGACAGGGGTGAGCAGTTCTTC. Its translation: CASSYVRDRGEQFF.

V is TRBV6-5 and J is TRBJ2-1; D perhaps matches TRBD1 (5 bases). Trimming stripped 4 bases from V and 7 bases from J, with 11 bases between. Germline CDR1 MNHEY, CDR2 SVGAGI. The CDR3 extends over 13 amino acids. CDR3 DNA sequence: TGTGCCAGCAGTTTTGGCAGGGATAATGAGCAGTTCTTC. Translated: CASSFGRDNEQFF.

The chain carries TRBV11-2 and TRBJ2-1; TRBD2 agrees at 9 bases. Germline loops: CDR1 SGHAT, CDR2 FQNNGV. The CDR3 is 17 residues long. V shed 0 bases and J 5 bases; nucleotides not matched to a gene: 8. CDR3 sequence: CASSLDLREGLDNEQFF. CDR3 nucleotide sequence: TGTGCCAGCAGCTTAGACCTGCGGGAGGGCCTCGACAATGAGCAGTTCTTC.

The CDR3 DNA sequence: TGCGCCAGCAGCGTAGGAGGGGAAGGAAACACCATATATTTT. This gives the protein CASSVGGEGNTIYF. The genes are TRBV5-1 and TRBJ1-3; D might be TRBD1 (5 bases). The V gene's germline CDR1 is SGHRS and CDR2 YFSETQ. V lost 4 bases and J 4 bases, leaving 12 bases between the germline ends. The CDR3 sequence is 14 residues long.

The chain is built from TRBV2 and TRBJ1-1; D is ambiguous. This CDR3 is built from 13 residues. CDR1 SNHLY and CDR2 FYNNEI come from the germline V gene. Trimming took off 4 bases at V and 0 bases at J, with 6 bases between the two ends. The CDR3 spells CASSGGMNTEAFF. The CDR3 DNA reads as TGTGCCAGCAGTGGGGGAATGAACACTGAAGCTTTCTTT.

Written as DNA, the CDR3 is TGTGCCAGCTCACCGGGACAGGTCTCCTACGAGCAGTACTTC. Residues: CASSPGQVSYEQYF. The gene calls are TRBV18 and TRBJ2-7; 8 bases fit TRBD1. The CDR3 has 14 amino acids. V lost 3 bases to trimming and J lost 0 bases; unmatched junction nucleotides: 1. CDR1 and CDR2 from the germline V gene are KGHSH and LQKENI.

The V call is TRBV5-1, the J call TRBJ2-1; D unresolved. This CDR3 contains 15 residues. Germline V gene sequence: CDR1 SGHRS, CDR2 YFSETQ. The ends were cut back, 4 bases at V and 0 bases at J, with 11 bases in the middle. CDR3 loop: CASSLTTRSYNEQFF. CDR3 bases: TGCGCCAGCAGCCTCACTACGCGCTCCTACAATGAGCAGTTCTTC.

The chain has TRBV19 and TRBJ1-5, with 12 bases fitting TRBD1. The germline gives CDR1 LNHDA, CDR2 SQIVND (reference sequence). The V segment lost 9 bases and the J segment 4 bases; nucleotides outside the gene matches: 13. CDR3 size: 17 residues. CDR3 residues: CASHPRDRGRGNQPQHF. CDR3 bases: TGTGCCAGCCACCCCCGGGACAGGGGGCGAGGGAATCAGCCCCAGCATTTT.

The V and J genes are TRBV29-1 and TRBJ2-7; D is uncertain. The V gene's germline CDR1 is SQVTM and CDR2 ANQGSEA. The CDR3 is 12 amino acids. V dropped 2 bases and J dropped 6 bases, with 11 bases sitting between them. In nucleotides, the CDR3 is TGCAGCGTTGAATCAGGTACGGTCGAGCAGTACTTC. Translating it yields CSVESGTVEQYF.

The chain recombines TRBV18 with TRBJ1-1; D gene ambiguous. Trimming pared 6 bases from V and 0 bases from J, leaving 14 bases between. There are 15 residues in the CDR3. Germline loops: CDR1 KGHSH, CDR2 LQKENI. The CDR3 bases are TGTGCCAGCTCCCCGGGGAGGCCCTTGAACACTGAAGCTTTCTTT. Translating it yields CASSPGRPLNTEAFF.

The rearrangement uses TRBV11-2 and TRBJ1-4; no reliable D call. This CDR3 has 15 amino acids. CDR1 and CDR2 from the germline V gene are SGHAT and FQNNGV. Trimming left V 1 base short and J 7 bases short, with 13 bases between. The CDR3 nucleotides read TGTGCCAGCAGCTTAGTAACAGCGGAGGGTGAAAAACTGTTTTTT. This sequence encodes CASSLVTAEGEKLFF.

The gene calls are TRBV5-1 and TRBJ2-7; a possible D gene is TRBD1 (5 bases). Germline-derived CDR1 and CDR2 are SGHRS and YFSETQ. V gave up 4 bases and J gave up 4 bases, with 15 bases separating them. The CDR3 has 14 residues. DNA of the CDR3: TGCGCCAGCAGCACCAGGGAAGTAGGGTACGAGCAGTACTTC. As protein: CASSTREVGYEQYF.